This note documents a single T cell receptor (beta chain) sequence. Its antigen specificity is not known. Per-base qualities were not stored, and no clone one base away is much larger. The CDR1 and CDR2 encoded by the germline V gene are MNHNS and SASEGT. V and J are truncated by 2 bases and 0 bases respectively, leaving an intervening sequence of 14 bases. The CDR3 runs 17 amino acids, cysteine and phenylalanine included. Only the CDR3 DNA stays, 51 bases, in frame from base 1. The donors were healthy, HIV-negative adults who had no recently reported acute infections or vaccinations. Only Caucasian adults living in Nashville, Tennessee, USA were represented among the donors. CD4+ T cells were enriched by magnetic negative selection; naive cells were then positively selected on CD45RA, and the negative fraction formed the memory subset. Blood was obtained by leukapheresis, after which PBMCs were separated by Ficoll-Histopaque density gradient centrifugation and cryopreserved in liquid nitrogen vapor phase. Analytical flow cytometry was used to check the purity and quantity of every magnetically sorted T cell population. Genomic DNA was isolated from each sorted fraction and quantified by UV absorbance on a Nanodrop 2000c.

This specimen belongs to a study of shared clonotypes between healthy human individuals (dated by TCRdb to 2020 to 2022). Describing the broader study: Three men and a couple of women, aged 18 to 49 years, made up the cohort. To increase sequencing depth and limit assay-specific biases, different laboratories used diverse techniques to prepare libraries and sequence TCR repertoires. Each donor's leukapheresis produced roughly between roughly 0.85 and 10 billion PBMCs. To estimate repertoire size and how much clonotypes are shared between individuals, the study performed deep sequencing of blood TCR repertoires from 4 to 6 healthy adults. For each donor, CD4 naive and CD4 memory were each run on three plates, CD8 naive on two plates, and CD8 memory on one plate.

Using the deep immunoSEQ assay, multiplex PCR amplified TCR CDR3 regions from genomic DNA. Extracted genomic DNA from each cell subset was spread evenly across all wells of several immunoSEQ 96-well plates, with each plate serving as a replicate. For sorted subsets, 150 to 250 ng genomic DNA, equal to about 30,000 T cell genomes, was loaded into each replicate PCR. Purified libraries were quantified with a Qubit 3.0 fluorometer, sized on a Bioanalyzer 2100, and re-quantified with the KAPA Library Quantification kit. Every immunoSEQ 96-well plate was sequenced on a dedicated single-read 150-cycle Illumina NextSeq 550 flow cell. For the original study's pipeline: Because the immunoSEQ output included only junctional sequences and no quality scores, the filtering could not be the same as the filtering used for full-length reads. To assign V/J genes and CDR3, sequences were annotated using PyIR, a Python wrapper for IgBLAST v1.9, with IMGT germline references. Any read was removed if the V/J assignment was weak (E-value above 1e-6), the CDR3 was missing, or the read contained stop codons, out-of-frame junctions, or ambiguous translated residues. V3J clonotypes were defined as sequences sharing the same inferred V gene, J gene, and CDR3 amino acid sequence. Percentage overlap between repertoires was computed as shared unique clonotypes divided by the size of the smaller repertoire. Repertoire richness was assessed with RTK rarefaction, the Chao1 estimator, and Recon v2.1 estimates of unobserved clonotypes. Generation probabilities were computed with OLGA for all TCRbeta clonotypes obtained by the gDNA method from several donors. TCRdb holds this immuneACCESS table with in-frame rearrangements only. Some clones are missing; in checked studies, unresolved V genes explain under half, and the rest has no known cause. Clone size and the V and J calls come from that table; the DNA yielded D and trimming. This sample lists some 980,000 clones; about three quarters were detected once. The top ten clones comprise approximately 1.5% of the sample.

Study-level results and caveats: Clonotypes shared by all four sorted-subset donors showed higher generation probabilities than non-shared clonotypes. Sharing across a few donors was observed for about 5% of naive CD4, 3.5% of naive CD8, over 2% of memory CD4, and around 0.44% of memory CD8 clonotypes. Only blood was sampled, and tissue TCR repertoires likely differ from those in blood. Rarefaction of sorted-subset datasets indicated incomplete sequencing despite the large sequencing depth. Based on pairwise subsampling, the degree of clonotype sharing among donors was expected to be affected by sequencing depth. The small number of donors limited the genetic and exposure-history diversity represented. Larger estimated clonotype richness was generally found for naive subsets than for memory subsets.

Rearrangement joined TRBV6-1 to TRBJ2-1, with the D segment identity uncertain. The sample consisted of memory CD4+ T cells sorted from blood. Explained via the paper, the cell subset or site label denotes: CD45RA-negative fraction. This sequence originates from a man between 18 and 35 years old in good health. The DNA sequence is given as TGTGCCAGCAGTGAACTGGACGGAAAAAGCTCCTACAATGAGCAGTTCTTC. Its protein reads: CASSELDGKSSYNEQFF.